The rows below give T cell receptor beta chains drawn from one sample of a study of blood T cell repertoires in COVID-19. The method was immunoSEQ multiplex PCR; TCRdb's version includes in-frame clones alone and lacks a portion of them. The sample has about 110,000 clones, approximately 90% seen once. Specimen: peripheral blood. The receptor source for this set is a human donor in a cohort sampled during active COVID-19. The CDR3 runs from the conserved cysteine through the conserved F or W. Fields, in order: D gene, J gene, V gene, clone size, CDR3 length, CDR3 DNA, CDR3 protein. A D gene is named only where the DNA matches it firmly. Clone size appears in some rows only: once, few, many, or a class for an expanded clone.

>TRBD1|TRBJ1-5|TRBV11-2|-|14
TGTGCCAGCAGCCCAACAGGGGGCAGGCAGCCCCAGCATTTT
CASSPTGGRQPQHF
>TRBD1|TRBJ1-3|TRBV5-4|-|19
TGTGCCAGCACCTTGGTCCTAGGCACAGGGGCGATCTCTGGAAACACCATATATTTT
CASTLVLGTGAISGNTIYF
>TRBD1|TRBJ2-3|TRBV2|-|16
TGTGCCAGCAGTGAGACAGGGGGCATGGGCACAGATACGCAGTATTTT
CASSETGGMGTDTQYF
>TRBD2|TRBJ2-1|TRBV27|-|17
TGTGCCAGCAATCGACTAGCGCTTAAGAGCTCCTACAATGAGCAGTTCTTC
CASNRLALKSSYNEQFF
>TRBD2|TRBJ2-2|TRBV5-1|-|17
TGCGCCAGCAGCATTGGGAGTTTGCGGGGGGCGACCGGGGAGCTGTTTTTT
CASSIGSLRGATGELFF
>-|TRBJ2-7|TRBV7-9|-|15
TGTGCCAGCAGCTCGATGACTGCCAGCTCCTACGAGCAGTACTTC
CASSSMTASSYEQYF
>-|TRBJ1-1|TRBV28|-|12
TGTGCCAGCGGCGGGGTATACACTGAAGCTTTCTTT
CASGGVYTEAFF
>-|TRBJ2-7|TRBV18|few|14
TGTGCCAGCACTTTCTCAAGGGAGACCTACGAGCAGTACTTC
CASTFSRETYEQYF
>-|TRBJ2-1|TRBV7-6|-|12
TGTGCCAGCAGCTTCCCCGACTACGAGCGGTTCTTC
CASSFPDYERFF
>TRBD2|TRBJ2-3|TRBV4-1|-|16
TGCGCCAGCAGCCAAGCCAGCGGGGGACCCACAGATACGCAGTATTTT
CASSQASGGPTDTQYF
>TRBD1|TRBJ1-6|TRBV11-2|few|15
TGTGCCAGCAGCTTAGGGACAGGGCGGAATTCACCCCTCCACTTT
CASSLGTGRNSPLHF
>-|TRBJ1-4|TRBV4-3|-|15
TGCGCCAGCAGCCAATTAACCTCGGTGAATGAAAAACTGTTTTTT
CASSQLTSVNEKLFF
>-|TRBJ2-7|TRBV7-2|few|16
TGTGCCAGCAGCTTGGAAGGGACTGGATGGAACTACGAGCAGTACTTC
CASSLEGTGWNYEQYF
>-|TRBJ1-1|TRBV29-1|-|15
TGCAGCGTTGATCTCCTCTTAAGCGGGAACACTGAAGCTTTCTTT
CSVDLLLSGNTEAFF
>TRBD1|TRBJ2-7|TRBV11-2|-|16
TGTGCCAGCAGCCTATCGACAGGGATTGGGGGCTACGAGCAGTACTTC
CASSLSTGIGGYEQYF
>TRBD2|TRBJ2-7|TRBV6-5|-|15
TGTGCCAGCAGTACCCCTAGCGGGGGCGGGGACGAGCAGTACTTC
CASSTPSGGGDEQYF
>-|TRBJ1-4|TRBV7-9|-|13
TGTGCCAGCAGCTTTGGGGCCCATGAAAAACTGTTTTTT
CASSFGAHEKLFF
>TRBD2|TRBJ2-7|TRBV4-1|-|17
TGCGCCAGCAGCCAAAGGACTAGCGGGAGTGTAAGGTACGAGCAGTACTTC
CASSQRTSGSVRYEQYF
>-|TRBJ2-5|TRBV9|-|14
TGTGCCAGCAGCGAAACTCCGGCGGGAGAGACCCAGTACTTC
CASSETPAGETQYF
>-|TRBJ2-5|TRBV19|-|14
TGTGCCAGTAGTACCTCGGAGGCAGGAGAGACCCAGTACTTC
CASSTSEAGETQYF
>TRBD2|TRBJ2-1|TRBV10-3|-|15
TGTGCCATCAGTGAGTCTAGCGGGCCCTCTATGGGGCAGTTCTTC
CAISESSGPSMGQFF
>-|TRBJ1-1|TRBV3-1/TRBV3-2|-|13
TGTGCCAGCAGCCAAGGGGAGGGGAGTGAAGCTTTCTTT
CASSQGEGSEAFF
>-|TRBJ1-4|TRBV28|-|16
TGTGCCAGCAGTTTCACAGGGAGAGCAACTAATGAAAAACTGTTTTTT
CASSFTGRATNEKLFF
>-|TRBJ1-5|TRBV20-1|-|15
TGCAGTGCCAGTAGACCCGGGACACAGGATCAGCCCCAGCATTTT
CSASRPGTQDQPQHF
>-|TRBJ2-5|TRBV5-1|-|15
TGCGCCAGCAGCGGGGGGAGGAGAAATGTGGAGACCCAGTACTTC
CASSGGRRNVETQYF
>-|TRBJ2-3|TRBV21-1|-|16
TGTGCCAGCAGCAAAGGGGCAGAACCTAGCACAGATACGCAGTATTTT
CASSKGAEPSTDTQYF
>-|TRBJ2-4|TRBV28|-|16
TGTGCCAGCAGTTTCGGTGTCAGGCTAGCCAAAAACATTCAGTACTTC
CASSFGVRLAKNIQYF
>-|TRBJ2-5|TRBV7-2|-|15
TGTGCCAGCAGCCCCCGAAGAGCGGAACAAGAGACCCAGTACTTC
CASSPRRAEQETQYF
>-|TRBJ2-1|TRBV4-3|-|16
TGCGCCAGCAGCCAAGAGGTGCCGAGCTCCTACAATGAGCAGTTCTTC
CASSQEVPSSYNEQFF
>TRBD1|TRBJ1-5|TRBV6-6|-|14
TGTGCCAGCAGGAACAGGGGAGAGAATCAGCCCCAGCATTTT
CASRNRGENQPQHF
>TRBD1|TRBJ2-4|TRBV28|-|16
TGTGCCAGCACCGGACAGGGGAGTTGGGCCAAAAACATTCAGTACTTC
CASTGQGSWAKNIQYF
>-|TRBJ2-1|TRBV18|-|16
TGTGCCAGCTCACCTAGGGGCGAGAGCTCCTACAATGAGCAGTTCTTC
CASSPRGESSYNEQFF
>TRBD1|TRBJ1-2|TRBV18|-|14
TGTGCCAGCTCACCCCCTGGGACAGGATATGGCTACACCTTC
CASSPPGTGYGYTF
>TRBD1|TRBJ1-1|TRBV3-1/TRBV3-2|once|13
TGTGCCAGCAGCCAAGGAGGGGGCTCTGAAGCTTTCTTT
CASSQGGGSEAFF